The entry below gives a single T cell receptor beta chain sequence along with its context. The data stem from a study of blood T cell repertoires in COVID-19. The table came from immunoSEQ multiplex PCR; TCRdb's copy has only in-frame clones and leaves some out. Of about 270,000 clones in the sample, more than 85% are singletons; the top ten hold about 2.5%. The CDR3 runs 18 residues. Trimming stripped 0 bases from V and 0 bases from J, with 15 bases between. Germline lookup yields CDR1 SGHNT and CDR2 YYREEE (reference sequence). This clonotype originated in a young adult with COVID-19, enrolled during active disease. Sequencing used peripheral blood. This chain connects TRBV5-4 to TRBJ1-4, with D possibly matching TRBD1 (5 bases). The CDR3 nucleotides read TGTGCCAGCAGCTTGGGGAGCGGGGCAGGAACAACTAATGAAAAACTGTTTTTT. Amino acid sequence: CASSLGSGAGTTNEKLFF.